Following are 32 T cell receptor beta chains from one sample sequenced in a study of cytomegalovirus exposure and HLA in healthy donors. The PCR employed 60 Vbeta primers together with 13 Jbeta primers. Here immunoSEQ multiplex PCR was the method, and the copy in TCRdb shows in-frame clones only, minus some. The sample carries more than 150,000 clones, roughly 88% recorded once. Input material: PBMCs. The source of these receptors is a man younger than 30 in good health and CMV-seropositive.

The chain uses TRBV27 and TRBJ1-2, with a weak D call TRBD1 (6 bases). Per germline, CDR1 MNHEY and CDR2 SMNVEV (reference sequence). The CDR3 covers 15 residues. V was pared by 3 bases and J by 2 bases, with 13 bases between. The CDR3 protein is CASSFGGGWNYGYTF. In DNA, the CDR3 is TGTGCCAGCAGTTTTGGCGGGGGCTGGAACTATGGCTACACCTTC.

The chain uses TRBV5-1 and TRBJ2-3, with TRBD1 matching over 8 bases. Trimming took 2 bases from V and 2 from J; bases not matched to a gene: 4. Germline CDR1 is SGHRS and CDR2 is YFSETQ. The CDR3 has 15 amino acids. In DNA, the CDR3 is TGCGCCAGCAGCTTCGGACAGGGAATCACAGATACGCAGTATTTT. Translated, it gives CASSFGQGITDTQYF.

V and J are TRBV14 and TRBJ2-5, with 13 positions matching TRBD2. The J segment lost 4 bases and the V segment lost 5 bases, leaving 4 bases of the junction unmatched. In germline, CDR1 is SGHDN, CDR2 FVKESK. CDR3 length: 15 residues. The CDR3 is CASSRRLAGGETQYF. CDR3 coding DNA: TGTGCCAGCAGCAGACGACTAGCGGGGGGAGAGACCCAGTACTTC.

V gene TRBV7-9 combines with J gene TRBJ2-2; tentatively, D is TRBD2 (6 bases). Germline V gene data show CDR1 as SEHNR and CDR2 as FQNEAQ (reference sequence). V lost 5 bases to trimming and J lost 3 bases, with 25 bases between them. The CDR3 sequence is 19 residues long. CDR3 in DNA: TGTGCCAGCAGCGATTTGGGGCCTAGTGGGGGGTTCGACACCGGGGAGCTGTTTTTT. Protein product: CASSDLGPSGGFDTGELFF.

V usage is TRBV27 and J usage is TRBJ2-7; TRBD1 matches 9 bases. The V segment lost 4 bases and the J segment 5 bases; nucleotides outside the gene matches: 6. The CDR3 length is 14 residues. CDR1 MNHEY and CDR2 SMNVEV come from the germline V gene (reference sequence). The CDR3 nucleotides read TGTGCCAGCAGTTCCGGGACAGGGCTCAACGAGCAGTACTTC. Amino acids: CASSSGTGLNEQYF.

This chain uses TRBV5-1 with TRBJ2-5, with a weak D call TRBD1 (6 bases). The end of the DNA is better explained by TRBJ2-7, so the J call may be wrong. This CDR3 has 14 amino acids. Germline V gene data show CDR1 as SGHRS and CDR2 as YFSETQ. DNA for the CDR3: TGCGCCAGCAGCGAAGCACAGGGTCGGGGCGAGCAGTACTTC. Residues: CASSEAQGRGEQYF.

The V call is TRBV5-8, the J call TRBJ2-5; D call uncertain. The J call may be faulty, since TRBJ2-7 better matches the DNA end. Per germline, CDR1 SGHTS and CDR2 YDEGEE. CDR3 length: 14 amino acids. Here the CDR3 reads CASSYPGPLYEQYF. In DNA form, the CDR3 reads TGTGCCAGCAGCTATCCAGGCCCCCTCTACGAGCAGTACTTC.

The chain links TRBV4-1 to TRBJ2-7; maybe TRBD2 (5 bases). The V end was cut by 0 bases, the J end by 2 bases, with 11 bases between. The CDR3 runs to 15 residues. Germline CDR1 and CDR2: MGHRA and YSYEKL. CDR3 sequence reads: CASSQEAGGTYEQYF. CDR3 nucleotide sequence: TGCGCCAGCAGCCAAGAAGCTGGAGGAACCTACGAGCAGTACTTC.

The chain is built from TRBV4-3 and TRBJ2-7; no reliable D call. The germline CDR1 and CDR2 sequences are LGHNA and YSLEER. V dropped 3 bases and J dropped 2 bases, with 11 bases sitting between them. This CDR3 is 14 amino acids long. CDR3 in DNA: TGCGCCAGCAGCCAGACGACAAGAACCTACGAGCAGTACTTC. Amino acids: CASSQTTRTYEQYF.

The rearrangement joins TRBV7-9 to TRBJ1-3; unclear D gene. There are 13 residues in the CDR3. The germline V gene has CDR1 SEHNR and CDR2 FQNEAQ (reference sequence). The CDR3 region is CAPQPLQGNTIYF. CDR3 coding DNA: TGTGCGCCACAGCCTCTGCAAGGAAACACCATATATTTT.

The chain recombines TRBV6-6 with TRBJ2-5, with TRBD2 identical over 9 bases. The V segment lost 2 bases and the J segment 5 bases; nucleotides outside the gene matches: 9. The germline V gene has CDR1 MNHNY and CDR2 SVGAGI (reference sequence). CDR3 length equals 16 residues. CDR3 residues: CASSYGGSGGVETQYF. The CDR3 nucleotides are TGTGCCAGCAGTTACGGGGGTAGCGGGGGTGTCGAGACCCAGTACTTC.

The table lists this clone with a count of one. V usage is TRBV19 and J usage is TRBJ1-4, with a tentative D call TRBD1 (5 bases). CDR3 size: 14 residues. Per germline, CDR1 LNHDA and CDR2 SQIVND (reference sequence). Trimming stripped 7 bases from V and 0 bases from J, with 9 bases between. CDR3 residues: CASIDSATNEKLFF. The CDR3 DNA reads TGTGCCAGTATCGACAGTGCAACTAATGAAAAACTGTTTTTT.

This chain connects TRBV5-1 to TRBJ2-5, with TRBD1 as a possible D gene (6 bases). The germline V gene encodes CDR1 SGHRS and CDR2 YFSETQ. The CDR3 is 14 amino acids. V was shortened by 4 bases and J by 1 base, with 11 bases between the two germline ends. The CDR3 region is CASSDTGSQETQYF. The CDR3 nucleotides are TGCGCCAGCAGCGATACAGGGAGCCAAGAGACCCAGTACTTC.

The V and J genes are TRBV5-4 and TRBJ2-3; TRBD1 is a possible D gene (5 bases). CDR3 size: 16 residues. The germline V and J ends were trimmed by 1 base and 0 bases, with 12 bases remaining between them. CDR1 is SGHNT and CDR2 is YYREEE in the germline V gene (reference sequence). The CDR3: CASSLTPQASTDTQYF. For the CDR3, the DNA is TGTGCCAGCAGCTTGACCCCACAGGCTAGCACAGATACGCAGTATTTT.

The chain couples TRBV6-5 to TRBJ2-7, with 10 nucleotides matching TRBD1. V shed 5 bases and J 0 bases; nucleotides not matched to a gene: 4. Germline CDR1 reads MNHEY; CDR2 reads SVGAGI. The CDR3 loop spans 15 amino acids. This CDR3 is CASSPRTGGSYEQYF. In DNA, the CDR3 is TGTGCCAGCAGTCCCAGGACAGGGGGCTCCTACGAGCAGTACTTC.

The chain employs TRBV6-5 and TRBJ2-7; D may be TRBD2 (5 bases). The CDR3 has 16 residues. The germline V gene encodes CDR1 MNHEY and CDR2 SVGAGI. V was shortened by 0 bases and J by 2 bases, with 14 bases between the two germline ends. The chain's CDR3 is CASSYSGVILPYEQYF. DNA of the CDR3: TGTGCCAGCAGTTACTCCGGGGTCATCCTCCCCTACGAGCAGTACTTC.

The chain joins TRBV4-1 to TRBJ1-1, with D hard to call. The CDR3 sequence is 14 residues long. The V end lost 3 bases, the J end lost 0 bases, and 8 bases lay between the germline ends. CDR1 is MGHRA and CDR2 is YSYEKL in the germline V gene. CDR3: CASSQLDMNTEAFF. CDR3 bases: TGCGCCAGCAGCCAGTTAGACATGAACACTGAAGCTTTCTTT.

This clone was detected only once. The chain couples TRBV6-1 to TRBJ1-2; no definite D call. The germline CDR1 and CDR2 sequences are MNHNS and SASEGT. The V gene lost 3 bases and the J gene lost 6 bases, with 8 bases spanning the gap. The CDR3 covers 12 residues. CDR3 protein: CASSDYGDGYTF. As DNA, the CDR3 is TGTGCCAGCAGTGACTACGGGGATGGCTACACCTTC.

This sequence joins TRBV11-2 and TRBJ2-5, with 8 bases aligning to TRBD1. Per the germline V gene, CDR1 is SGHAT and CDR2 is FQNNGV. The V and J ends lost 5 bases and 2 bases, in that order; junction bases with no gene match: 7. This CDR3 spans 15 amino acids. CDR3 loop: CASSLWTGRQETQYF. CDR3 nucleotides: TGTGCCAGCAGCCTTTGGACAGGGCGTCAAGAGACCCAGTACTTC.

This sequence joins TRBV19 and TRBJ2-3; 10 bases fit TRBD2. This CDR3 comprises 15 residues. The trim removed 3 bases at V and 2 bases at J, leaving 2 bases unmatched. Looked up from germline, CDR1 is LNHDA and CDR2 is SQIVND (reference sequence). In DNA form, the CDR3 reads TGTGCCAGTAGTATGCTAGCGGGGGCCACAGATACGCAGTATTTT. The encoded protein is CASSMLAGATDTQYF. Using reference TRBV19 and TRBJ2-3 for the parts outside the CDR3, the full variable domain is DGGITQSPKYLFRKEGQNVTLSCEQNLNHDAMYWYRQDPGQGLRLIYYSQIVNDFQKGDIAEGYSVSREKKESFPLTVTSAQKNPTAFYLCASSMLAGATDTQYFGPGTRLTVL.

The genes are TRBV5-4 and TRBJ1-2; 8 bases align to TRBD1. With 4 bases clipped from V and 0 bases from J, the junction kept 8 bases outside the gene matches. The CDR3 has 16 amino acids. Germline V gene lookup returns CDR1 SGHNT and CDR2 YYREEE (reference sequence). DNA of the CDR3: TGTGCCAGCAGCACGTCTCAGGGGGCGCCTAACTATGGCTACACCTTC. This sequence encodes CASSTSQGAPNYGYTF.

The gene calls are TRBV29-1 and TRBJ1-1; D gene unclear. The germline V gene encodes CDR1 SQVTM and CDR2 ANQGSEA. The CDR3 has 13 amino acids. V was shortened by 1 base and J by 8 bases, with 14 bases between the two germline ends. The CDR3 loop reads CSVEAGMWSEAFF. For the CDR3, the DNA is TGCAGCGTTGAAGCGGGGATGTGGTCGGAAGCTTTCTTT.

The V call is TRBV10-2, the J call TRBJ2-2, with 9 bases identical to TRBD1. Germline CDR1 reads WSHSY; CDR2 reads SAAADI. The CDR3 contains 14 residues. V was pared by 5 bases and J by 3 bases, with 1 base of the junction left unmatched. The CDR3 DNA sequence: TGCGCCAGCAGTAGACAGGGGGACACCGGGGAGCTGTTTTTT. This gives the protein CASSRQGDTGELFF.

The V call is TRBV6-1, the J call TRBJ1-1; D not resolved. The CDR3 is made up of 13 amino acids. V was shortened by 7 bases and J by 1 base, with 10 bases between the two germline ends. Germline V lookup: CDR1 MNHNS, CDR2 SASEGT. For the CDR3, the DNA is TGTGCCAGCACCCCCGGGTGGAACACTGAAGCTTTCTTT. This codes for CASTPGWNTEAFF.

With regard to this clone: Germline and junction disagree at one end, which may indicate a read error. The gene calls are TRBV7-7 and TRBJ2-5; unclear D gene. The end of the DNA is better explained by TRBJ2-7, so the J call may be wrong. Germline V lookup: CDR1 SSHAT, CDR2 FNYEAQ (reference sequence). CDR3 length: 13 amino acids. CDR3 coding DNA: TGTGCTAGCAGCCCCGGTTTGGGCTACGAGCAGTACTTC. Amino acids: CASSPGLGYEQYF.

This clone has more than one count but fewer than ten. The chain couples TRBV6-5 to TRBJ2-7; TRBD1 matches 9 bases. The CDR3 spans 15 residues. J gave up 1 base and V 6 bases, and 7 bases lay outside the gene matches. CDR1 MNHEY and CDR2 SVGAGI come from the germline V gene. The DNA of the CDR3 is TGTGCCAGCAGCCCCTCGGGACAGGGATCCTACGAGCAGTACTTC. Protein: CASSPSGQGSYEQYF.

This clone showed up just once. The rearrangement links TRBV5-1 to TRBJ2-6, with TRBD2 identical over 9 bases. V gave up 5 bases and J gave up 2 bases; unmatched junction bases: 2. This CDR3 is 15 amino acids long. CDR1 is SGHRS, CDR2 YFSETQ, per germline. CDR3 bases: TGCGCCAGCAGTAGCGGGGGAACTGGGGCCAACGTCCTGACTTTC. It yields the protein CASSSGGTGANVLTF. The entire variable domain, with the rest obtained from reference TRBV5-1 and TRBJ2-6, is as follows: KAGVTQTPRYLIKTRGQQVTLSCSPISGHRSVSWYQQTPGQGLQFLFEYFSETQRNKGNFPGRFSGRQFSNSRSEMNVSTLELGDSALYLCASSSGGTGANVLTFGAGSRLTVL.

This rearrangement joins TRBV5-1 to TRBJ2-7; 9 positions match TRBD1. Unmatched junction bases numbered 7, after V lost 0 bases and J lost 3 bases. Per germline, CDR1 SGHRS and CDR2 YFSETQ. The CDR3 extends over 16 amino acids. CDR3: CASSLDFDRGVYEQYF. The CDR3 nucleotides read TGCGCCAGCAGCTTGGATTTCGACAGGGGGGTCTACGAGCAGTACTTC.

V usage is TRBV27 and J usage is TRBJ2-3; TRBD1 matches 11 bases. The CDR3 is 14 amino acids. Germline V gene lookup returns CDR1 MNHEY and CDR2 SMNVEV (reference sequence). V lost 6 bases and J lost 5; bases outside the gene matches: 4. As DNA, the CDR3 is TGTGCCAGCAGACCGGGACAGGGGGTAGATACGCAGTATTTT. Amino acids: CASRPGQGVDTQYF.

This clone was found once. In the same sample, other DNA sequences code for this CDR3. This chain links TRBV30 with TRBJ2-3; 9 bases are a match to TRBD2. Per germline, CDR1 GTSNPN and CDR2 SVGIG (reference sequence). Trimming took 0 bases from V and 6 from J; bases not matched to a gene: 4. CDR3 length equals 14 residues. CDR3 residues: CAWSVRGGTDTQYF. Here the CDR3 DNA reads TGTGCCTGGAGTGTGCGGGGGGGGACGGATACGCAGTATTTT.

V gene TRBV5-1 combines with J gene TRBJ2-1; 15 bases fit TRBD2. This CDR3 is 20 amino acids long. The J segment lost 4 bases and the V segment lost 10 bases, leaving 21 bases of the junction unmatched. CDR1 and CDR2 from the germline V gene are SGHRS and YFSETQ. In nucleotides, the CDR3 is TGCGCCTGCCAGCGATACAGCGGCCCGGGACTAGCGGGGGGATACAATGAGCAGTTCTTC. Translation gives CACQRYSGPGLAGGYNEQFF.

The CDR3 loop reads CATRKGLDREISTGELFF. As DNA, the CDR3 is TGTGCCACCAGAAAAGGGCTAGACAGGGAGATTAGCACCGGGGAGCTGTTTTTT. The V gene is TRBV19, the J gene TRBJ2-2, with 7 bases fitting TRBD1. With V trimmed by 10 bases and J by 4 bases, 21 bases remained unmatched. The CDR3 length is 18 residues. Germline values: CDR1 LNHDA, CDR2 SQIVND (reference sequence).